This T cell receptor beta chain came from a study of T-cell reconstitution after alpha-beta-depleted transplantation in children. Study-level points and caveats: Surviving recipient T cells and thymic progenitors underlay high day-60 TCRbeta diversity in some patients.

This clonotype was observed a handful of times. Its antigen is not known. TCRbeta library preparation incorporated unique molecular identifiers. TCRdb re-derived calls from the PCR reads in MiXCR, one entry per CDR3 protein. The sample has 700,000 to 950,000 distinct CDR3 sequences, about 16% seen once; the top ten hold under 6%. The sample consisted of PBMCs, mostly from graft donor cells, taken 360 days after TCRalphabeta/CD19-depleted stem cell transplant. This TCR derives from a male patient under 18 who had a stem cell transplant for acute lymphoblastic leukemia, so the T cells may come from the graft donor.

Written as DNA, the CDR3 is TGCGCCAGCCGAGGGGCATTCACCTACGAGCAGTACTTC. This sequence encodes CASRGAFTYEQYF. This chain links TRBV5-1 with TRBJ2-7, with D possibly being TRBD1 or TRBD2 (5 bases each). Trimming took off 7 bases at V and 2 bases at J, with 13 bases between the two ends. This CDR3 contains 13 residues. Germline CDR1 is SGHRS and CDR2 is YFSETQ.